The 8 T cell receptor beta chains reported below all come from one sample, sequenced in a study of Tregs in tolerant kidney transplant recipients. The table came from immunoSEQ multiplex PCR; TCRdb's copy has only in-frame clones and leaves some out. The table shows roughly 14,000 clones, with around 94% occurring only once. The sequencing sample was made of CD8+ T cells from blood. The source of these receptors is a human donor in good health.

The CDR3 DNA is TGTGCCAGCAGCAAAAGAGGGCGGGGGAAGTTTTACGAGCAGTACTTC. This sequence encodes CASSKRGRGKFYEQYF. This rearrangement joins TRBV21-1 to TRBJ2-7; the table calls TRBD2, which could not be checked here. TRBV21-1 is a known pseudogene. The CDR3 spans 16 residues.

This chain uses TRBV5-1 with TRBJ2-3, with 7 bases that match TRBD2. The V and J ends lost 0 bases and 7 bases, in that order; junction bases with no gene match: 5. The germline gives CDR1 SGHRS, CDR2 YFSETQ. CDR3 size: 14 residues. The CDR3, as DNA: TGCGCCAGCAGCTTGGTAGCGGGTTTATATACGCAGTATTTT. It yields the protein CASSLVAGLYTQYF. Complete variable domain (other parts from reference TRBV5-1 and TRBJ2-3): KAGVTQTPRYLIKTRGQQVTLSCSPISGHRSVSWYQQTPGQGLQFLFEYFSETQRNKGNFPGRFSGRQFSNSRSEMNVSTLELGDSALYLCASSLVAGLYTQYFGPGTRLTVL.

The J gene is TRBJ2-3, the V gene TRBV19; D unresolved. Germline assignment: CDR1 LNHDA and CDR2 SQIVND (reference sequence). The CDR3 is 13 amino acids. V was pared by 3 bases and J by 4 bases, with 8 bases between. The CDR3 loop is CASSMLRADTQYF. The CDR3 DNA follows: TGTGCCAGTAGTATGTTACGGGCAGATACGCAGTATTTT.

This chain connects TRBV27 to TRBJ2-1; 7 positions agree with TRBD1. Trimming removed 8 bases from V and 2 bases from J; junction bases left unmatched: 6. This CDR3 is built from 14 residues. Germline V gene sequence: CDR1 MNHEY, CDR2 SMNVEV (reference sequence). CDR3: CASFGQGAYNEQFF. The CDR3 bases are TGTGCCAGCTTCGGGCAGGGGGCCTACAATGAGCAGTTCTTC.

The J gene is TRBJ2-5, the V gene TRBV30; D is unclear. Germline V gene lookup returns CDR1 GTSNPN and CDR2 SVGIG (reference sequence). The CDR3 runs 13 residues. The V end was cut by 0 bases, the J end by 2 bases, with 7 bases between. For the CDR3, the DNA is TGTGCCTGGAGTGTTGTTTCTCAAGAGACCCAGTACTTC. Translating it yields CAWSVVSQETQYF.

V gene TRBV27 combines with J gene TRBJ2-7, with D possibly being TRBD2 (5 bases). This CDR3 comprises 13 residues. V lost 4 bases and J 3 bases, leaving 10 bases between the germline ends. Germline V gene lookup returns CDR1 MNHEY and CDR2 SMNVEV (reference sequence). Here the CDR3 reads CASSSGWGYEQYF. CDR3 in DNA: TGTGCCAGCAGTTCGGGGTGGGGCTACGAGCAGTACTTC.

In DNA, the CDR3 is TGTGCCAGCAGCTTAGGTACACAGGGTATCAATGAGCAGTTCTTC. Protein product: CASSLGTQGINEQFF. The chain joins TRBV27 to TRBJ2-1; tentative D call: TRBD1 (6 bases). The CDR3 has 15 residues. From germline, CDR1 is MNHEY and CDR2 SMNVEV (reference sequence). Trimming removed 6 bases at V and 6 bases at J, with 18 bases between.

The chain uses TRBV30 and TRBJ2-1; D remains unclear. V shed 0 bases and J shed 7 bases, with 4 bases lying between them. Germline assignment: CDR1 GTSNPN and CDR2 SVGIG (reference sequence). This CDR3 spans 11 amino acids. CDR3 region: CAWSVRNEQFF. The CDR3 DNA follows: TGTGCCTGGAGTGTCCGGAATGAGCAGTTCTTC.